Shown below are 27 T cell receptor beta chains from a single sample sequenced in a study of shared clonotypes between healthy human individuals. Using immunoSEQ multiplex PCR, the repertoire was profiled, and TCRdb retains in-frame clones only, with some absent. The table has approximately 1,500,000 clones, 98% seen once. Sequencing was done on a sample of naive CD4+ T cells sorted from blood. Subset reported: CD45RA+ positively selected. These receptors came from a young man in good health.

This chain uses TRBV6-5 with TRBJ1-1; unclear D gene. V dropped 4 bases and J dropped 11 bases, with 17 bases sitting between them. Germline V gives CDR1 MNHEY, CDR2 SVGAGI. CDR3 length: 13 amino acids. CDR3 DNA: TGTGCCAGCAGTTTCGGTTCCACCCTCCGGGCTTTCTTT. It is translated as CASSFGSTLRAFF.

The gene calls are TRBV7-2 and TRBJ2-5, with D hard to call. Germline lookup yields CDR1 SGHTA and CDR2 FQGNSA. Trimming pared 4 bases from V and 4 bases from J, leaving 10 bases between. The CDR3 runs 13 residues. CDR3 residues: CASSSYRGETQYF. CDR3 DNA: TGTGCCAGCAGCTCCTACAGAGGAGAGACCCAGTACTTC.

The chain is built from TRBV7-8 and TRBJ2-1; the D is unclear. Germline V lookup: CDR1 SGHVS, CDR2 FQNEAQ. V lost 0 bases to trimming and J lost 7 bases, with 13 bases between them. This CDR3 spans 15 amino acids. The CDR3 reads CASSLAGQKENEQFF. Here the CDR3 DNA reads TGTGCCAGCAGCTTAGCTGGTCAAAAAGAAAATGAGCAGTTCTTC. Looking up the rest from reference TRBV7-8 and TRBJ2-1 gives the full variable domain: GAGVSQSPRYKVAKRGQDVALRCDPISGHVSLFWYQQALGQGPEFLTYFQNEAQLDKSGLPSDRFFAERPEGSVSTLKIQRTQQEDSAVYLCASSLAGQKENEQFFGPGTRLTVL.

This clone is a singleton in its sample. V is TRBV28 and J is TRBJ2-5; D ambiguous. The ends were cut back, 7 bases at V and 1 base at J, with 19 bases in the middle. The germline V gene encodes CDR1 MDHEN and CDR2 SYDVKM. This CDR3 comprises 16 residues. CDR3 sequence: CASTIPAAKSQETQYF. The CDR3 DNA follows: TGTGCCAGCACCATCCCCGCAGCTAAATCCCAAGAGACCCAGTACTTC.

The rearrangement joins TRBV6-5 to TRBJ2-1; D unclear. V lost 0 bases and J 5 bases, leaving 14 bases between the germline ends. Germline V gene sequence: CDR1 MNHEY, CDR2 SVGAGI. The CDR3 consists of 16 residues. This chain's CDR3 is CASSYSWPAMNNEQFF. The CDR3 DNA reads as TGTGCCAGCAGTTACTCCTGGCCCGCGATGAACAATGAGCAGTTCTTC.

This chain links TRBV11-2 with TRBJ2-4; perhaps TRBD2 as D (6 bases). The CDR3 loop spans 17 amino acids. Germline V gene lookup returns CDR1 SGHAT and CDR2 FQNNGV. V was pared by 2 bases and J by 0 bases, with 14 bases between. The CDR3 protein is CASSLIVAGLAKNIQYF. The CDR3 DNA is TGTGCCAGCAGCTTAATTGTCGCGGGACTAGCCAAAAACATTCAGTACTTC.

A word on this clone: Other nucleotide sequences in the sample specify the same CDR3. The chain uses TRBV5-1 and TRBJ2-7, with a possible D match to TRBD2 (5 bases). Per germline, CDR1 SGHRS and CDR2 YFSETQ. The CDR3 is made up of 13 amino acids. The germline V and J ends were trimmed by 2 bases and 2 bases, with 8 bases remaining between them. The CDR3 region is CASSFDGTYEQYF. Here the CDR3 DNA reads TGCGCCAGCAGCTTTGACGGGACCTACGAGCAGTACTTC.

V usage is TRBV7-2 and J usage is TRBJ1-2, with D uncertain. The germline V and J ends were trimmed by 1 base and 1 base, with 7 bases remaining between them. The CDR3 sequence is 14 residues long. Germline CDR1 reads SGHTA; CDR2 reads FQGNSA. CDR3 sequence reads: CASSLGYINYGYTF. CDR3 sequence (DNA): TGTGCCAGCAGCTTAGGTTATATTAACTATGGCTACACCTTC.

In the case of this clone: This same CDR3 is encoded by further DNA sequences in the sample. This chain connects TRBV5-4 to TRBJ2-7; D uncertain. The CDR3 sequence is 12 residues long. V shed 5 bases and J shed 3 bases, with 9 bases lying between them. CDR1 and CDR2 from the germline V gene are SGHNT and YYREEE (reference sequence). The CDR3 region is CASSLPGYEQYF. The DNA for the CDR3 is TGTGCCAGCAGTTTACCAGGCTACGAGCAGTACTTC.

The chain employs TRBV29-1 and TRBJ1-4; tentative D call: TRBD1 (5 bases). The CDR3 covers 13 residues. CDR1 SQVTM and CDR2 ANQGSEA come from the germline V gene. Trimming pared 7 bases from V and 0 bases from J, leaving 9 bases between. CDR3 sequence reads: CSAPGPTNEKLFF. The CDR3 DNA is TGCAGCGCCCCAGGGCCAACTAATGAAAAACTGTTTTTT.

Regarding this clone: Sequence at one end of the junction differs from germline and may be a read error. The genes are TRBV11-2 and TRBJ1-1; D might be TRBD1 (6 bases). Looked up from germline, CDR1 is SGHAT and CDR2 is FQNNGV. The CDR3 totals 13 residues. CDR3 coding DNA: TGTGCCAGCACCTTAGGGGGTTACACTGAAGCTTTCTTT. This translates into CASTLGGYTEAFF.

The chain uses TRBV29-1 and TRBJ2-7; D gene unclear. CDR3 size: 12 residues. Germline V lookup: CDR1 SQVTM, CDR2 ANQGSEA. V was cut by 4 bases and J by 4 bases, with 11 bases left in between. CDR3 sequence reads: CSVGVTIYEQYF. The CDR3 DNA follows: TGCAGCGTTGGGGTCACAATATACGAGCAGTACTTC.

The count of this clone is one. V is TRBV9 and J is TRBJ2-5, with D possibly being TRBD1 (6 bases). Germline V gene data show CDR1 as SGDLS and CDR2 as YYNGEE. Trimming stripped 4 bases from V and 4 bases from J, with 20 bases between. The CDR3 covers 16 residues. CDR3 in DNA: TGTGCCAGCAGCCCCCGTGTGGGGGCGCTGATAGAGACCCAGTACTTC. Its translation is CASSPRVGALIETQYF.

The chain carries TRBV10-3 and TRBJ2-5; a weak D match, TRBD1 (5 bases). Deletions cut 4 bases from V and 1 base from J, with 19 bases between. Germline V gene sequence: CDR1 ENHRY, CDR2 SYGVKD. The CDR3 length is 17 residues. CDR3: CAISGTTTDRAQETQYF. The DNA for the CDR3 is TGTGCCATCAGTGGAACTACGACCGACAGAGCCCAAGAGACCCAGTACTTC.

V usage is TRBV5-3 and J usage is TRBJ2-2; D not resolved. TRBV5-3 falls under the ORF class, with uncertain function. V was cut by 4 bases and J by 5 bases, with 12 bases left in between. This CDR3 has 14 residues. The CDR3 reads CARSREPQTGELFF. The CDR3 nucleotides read TGTGCCAGAAGCCGCGAGCCCCAAACCGGGGAGCTGTTTTTT.

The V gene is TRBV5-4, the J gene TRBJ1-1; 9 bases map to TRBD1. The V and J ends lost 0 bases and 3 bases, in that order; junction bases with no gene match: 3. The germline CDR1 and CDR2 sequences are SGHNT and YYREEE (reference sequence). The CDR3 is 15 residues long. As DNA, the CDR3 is TGTGCCAGCAGCTTGGGCCGACAGGGGGACACTGAAGCTTTCTTT. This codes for CASSLGRQGDTEAFF.

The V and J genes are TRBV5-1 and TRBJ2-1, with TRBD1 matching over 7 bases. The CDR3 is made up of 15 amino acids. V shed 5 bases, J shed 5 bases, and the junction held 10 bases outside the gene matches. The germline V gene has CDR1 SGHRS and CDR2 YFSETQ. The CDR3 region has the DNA TGCGCCAGCAGGAAATTGACAGGGTCAGACAATGAGCAGTTCTTC. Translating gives CASRKLTGSDNEQFF.

Here the CDR3 DNA reads TGTGCCAGCAGCCCTTCACTAGCGGGAGGGTCCCTTACCTACGAGCAGTACTTC. Translating it yields CASSPSLAGGSLTYEQYF. The V call is TRBV5-4, the J call TRBJ2-7, with TRBD2 matching 13 bases. This CDR3 contains 18 residues. V shed 4 bases, J shed 2 bases, and the junction held 12 bases outside the gene matches. CDR1 SGHNT and CDR2 YYREEE come from the germline V gene (reference sequence).

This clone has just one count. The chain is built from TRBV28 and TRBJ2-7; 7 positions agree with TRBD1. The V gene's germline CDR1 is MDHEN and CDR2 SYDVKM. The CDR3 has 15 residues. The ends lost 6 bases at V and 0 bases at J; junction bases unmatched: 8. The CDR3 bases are TGTGCCAGCAGACTCCAGGGGGTTAGCTCCTACGAGCAGTACTTC. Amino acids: CASRLQGVSSYEQYF.

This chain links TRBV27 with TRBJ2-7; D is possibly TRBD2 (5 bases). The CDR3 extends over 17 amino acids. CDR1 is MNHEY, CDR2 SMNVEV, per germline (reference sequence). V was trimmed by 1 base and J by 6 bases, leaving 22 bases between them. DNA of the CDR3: TGTGCCAGCAGTTTATTCCCTCCTACTAGTTTCCAGGCCGAGCAGTACTTC. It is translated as CASSLFPPTSFQAEQYF.

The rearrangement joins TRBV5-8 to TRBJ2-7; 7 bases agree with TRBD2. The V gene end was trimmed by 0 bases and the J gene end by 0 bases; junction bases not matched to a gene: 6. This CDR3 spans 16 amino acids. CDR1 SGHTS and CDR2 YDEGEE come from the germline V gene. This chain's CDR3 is CASSLAGGSHSYEQYF. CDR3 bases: TGTGCCAGCAGCTTGGCCGGCGGGAGCCACTCCTACGAGCAGTACTTC.

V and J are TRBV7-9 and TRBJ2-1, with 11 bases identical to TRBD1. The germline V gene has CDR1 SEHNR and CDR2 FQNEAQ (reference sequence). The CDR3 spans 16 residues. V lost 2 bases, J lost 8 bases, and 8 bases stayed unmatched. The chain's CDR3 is CASSLTGDRGIYEQFF. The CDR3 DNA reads TGTGCCAGCAGCTTAACGGGGGACAGGGGGATTTATGAGCAGTTCTTC.

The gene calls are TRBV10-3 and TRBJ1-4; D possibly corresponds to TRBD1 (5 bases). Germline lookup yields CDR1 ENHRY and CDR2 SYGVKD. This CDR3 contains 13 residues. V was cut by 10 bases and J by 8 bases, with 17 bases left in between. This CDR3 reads CATRGAGSEKLFF. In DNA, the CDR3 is TGTGCCACCCGCGGGGCGGGAAGCGAAAAACTGTTTTTT.

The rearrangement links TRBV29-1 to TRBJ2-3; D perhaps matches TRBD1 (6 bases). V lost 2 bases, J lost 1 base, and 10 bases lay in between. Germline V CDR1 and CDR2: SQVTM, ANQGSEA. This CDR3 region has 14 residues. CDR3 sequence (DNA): TGCAGCGTTGAAAGGGACACCCGCACAGATACGCAGTATTTT. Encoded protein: CSVERDTRTDTQYF.

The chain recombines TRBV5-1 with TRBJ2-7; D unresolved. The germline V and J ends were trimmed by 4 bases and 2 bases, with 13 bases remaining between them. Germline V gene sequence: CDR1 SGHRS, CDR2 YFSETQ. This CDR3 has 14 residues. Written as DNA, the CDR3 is TGCGCCAGCAGCGTTGACCCCCGAGCCTACGAGCAGTACTTC. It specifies CASSVDPRAYEQYF.

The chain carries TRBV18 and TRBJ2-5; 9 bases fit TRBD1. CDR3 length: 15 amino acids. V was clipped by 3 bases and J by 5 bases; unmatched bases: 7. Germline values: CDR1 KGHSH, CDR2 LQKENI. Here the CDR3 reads CASSPDRGHGETQYF. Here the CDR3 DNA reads TGTGCCAGCTCACCGGACAGGGGTCATGGGGAGACCCAGTACTTC.

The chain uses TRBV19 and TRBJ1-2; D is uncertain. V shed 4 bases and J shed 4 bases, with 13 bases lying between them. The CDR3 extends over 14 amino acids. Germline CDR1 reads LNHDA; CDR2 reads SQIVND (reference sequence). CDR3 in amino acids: CASSTDPAGYGYTF. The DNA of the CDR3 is TGTGCCAGTAGTACCGATCCGGCCGGCTATGGCTACACCTTC.